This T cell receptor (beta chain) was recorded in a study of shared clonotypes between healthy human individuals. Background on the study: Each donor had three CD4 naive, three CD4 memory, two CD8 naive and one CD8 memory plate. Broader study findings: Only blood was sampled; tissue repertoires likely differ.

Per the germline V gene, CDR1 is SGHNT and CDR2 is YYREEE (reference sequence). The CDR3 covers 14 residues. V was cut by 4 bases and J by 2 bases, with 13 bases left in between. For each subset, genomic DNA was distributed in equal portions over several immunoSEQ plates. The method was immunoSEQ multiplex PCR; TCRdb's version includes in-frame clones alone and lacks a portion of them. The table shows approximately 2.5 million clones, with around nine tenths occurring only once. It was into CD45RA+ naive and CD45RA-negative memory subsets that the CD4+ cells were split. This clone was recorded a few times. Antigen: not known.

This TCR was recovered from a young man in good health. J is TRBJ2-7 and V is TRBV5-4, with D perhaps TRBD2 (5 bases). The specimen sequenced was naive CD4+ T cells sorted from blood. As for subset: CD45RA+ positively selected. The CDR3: CASSPASSTYEQYF. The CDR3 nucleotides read TGTGCCAGCAGCCCCGCTAGCAGCACCTACGAGCAGTACTTC.